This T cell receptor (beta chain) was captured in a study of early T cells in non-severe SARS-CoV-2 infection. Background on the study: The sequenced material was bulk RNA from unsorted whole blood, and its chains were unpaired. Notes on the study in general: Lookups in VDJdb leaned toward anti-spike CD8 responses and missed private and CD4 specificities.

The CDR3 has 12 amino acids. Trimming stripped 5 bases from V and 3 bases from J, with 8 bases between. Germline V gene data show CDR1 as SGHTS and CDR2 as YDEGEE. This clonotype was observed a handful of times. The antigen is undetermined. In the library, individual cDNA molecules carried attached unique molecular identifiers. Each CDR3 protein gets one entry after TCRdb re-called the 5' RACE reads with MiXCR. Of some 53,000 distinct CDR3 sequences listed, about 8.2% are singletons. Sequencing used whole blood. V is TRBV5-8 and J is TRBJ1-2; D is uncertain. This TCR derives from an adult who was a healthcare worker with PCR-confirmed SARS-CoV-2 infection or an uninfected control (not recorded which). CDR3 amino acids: CASRIQYYGYTF. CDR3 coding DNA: TGTGCCAGCAGGATCCAGTACTATGGCTACACCTTC.